This T cell receptor (beta chain) comes out of a study of T cells after yellow fever vaccination. One entry per CDR3 protein, called by TCRdb with MiXCR from the 5' RACE reads. The top ten hold about 14% of the sample, which has just under 600,000 distinct CDR3 sequences, approximately 15% seen once. This clonotype was observed a handful of times. The sample consisted of PBMCs, taken on the day of the yellow fever booster vaccination. The clonotype comes from a man aged 30 to 39 who received the YFV17D yellow fever vaccine.

The CDR3 DNA follows: TGTGCCAGCACTCGGGACCACCAAGAGACCCAGTACTTC. Translation: CASTRDHQETQYF. This rearrangement joins TRBV2 to TRBJ2-5; D is possibly TRBD1 or TRBD2 (5 bases each). This CDR3 is built from 13 residues. Germline V CDR1 and CDR2: SNHLY, FYNNEI. V was clipped by 7 bases and J by 0 bases, with 9 bases between them.